One sample yielded the 22 T cell receptor beta chains listed below, sequenced in a study of cytomegalovirus exposure and HLA in healthy donors. Sequencing used immunoSEQ multiplex PCR; TCRdb keeps in-frame clones, though not all of them. The sample yields 200,000 to 250,000 clones, approximately 87% seen once. The sequenced material came from PBMCs. Receptor source: a man younger than 35 in good health and CMV-seronegative.

The chain's CDR3 is CASSMREGQPQHF. CDR3 DNA: TGTGCCAGCAGCATGAGGGAGGGCCAGCCCCAGCATTTT. This chain joins TRBV7-2 and TRBJ1-5; D unresolved. The V gene's germline CDR1 is SGHTA and CDR2 FQGNSA. This CDR3 region has 13 residues. V lost 5 bases to trimming and J lost 7 bases, with 12 bases between them.

The gene calls are TRBV27 and TRBJ2-1, with 9 bases aligning to TRBD2. The germline V gene has CDR1 MNHEY and CDR2 SMNVEV (reference sequence). J was trimmed by 4 bases and V by 6 bases; bases with no gene match: 7. The CDR3 is 15 amino acids. The CDR3 DNA reads as TGTGCCAGCAGCCTAGGGACTAGCCTATACAATGAGCAGTTCTTC. Encoded protein: CASSLGTSLYNEQFF.

The chain has TRBV11-2 and TRBJ2-7; D not resolved. Germline CDR1 SGHAT, CDR2 FQNNGV. Trimming stripped 5 bases from V and 7 bases from J, with 15 bases between. This CDR3 has 13 amino acids. DNA of the CDR3: TGTGCCAGCAGCGTGATAGTGGGCTGGGAGCAGTACTTC. Translated, it gives CASSVIVGWEQYF.

The chain links TRBV5-6 to TRBJ2-5; D gene uncertain. The CDR3 contains 11 residues. The V and J ends lost 4 bases and 5 bases respectively, with 6 bases between them. Germline lookup yields CDR1 SGHDT and CDR2 YYEEEE. CDR3 region: CASSRVETQYF. The CDR3, as DNA: TGTGCCAGCAGCCGGGTGGAGACCCAGTACTTC.

Only one count was recorded for this clone. The chain recombines TRBV11-2 with TRBJ1-3, with D possibly being TRBD1 (5 bases). This CDR3 is 16 amino acids long. The germline V and J ends were trimmed by 3 bases and 5 bases, with 17 bases remaining between them. The germline CDR1 and CDR2 sequences are SGHAT and FQNNGV. The CDR3 region is CASSFQGGIKRNTIYF. In DNA, the CDR3 is TGTGCCAGCAGCTTCCAGGGAGGAATAAAGAGAAACACCATATATTTT. Looking up the rest from reference TRBV11-2 and TRBJ1-3 gives the full variable domain: EAGVAQSPRYKIIEKRQSVAFWCNPISGHATLYWYQQILGQGPKLLIQFQNNGVVDDSQLPKDRFSAERLKGVDSTLKIQPAKLEDSAVYLCASSFQGGIKRNTIYFGEGSWLTVV.

CDR3 sequence: CASSLSRRGQETQYF. For the CDR3, the DNA is TGTGCCAGCAGTTTAAGCCGACGAGGTCAAGAGACCCAGTACTTC. This rearrangement joins TRBV28 to TRBJ2-5; D ambiguous. Per germline, CDR1 MDHEN and CDR2 SYDVKM. The CDR3 loop spans 15 amino acids. Trimming took off 2 bases at V and 2 bases at J, with 12 bases between the two ends.

J is TRBJ2-7 and V is TRBV4-2; 12 bases map to TRBD2. The CDR3 runs to 17 residues. The J segment lost 4 bases and the V segment lost 0 bases, leaving 7 bases of the junction unmatched. In germline, CDR1 is LGHNA, CDR2 YNFKEQ. CDR3 in DNA: TGTGCCAGCAGCCAAGATACATTTGGGACTAGCGGGTACGAGCAGTACTTC. It specifies CASSQDTFGTSGYEQYF.

The chain is built from TRBV6-5 and TRBJ2-5; 10 bases are shared with TRBD1. Germline V gives CDR1 MNHEY, CDR2 SVGAGI. V lost 4 bases, J lost 5 bases, and 7 bases stayed unmatched. The CDR3 loop spans 15 amino acids. CDR3 sequence reads: CASSSRDRGVETQYF. The CDR3, as DNA: TGTGCCAGCAGTTCCCGGGACAGGGGAGTCGAGACCCAGTACTTC.

The genes are TRBV7-9 and TRBJ1-4; D might be TRBD1 (5 bases). Deletions cut 1 base from V and 7 bases from J, with 10 bases between. The CDR3 runs 14 residues. CDR1 is SEHNR, CDR2 FQNEAQ, per germline (reference sequence). CDR3 residues: CASSLGQGSEKLFF. The CDR3, as DNA: TGTGCCAGCAGCTTAGGGCAGGGAAGTGAAAAACTGTTTTTT. The entire variable domain, with the rest obtained from reference TRBV7-9 and TRBJ1-4, is as follows: DTGVSQNPRHKITKRGQNVTFRCDPISEHNRLYWYRQTLGQGPEFLTYFQNEAQLEKSRLLSDRFSAERPKGSFSTLEIQRTEQGDSAMYLCASSLGQGSEKLFFGSGTQLSVL.

The rearrangement links TRBV7-2 to TRBJ2-5, with D uncertain. Germline lookup yields CDR1 SGHTA and CDR2 FQGNSA. The CDR3 totals 14 residues. Trimming took off 5 bases at V and 2 bases at J, with 12 bases between the two ends. CDR3 sequence: CASSPSIRQETQYF. For the CDR3, the DNA is TGTGCCAGCAGCCCCTCGATCAGACAAGAGACCCAGTACTTC.

This clone was seen a few times. The chain uses TRBV19 and TRBJ1-5, with D possibly TRBD1 on 5 matching bases. The germline V gene has CDR1 LNHDA and CDR2 SQIVND (reference sequence). The ends were cut back, 2 bases at V and 5 bases at J, with 10 bases in the middle. The CDR3 length is 14 residues. The CDR3 DNA follows: TGTGCCAGTAGTATATGGCAGGGCGATCAGCCCCAGCATTTT. Its protein is CASSIWQGDQPQHF. Filled out from reference TRBV19 and TRBJ1-5, the complete variable domain reads DGGITQSPKYLFRKEGQNVTLSCEQNLNHDAMYWYRQDPGQGLRLIYYSQIVNDFQKGDIAEGYSVSREKKESFPLTVTSAQKNPTAFYLCASSIWQGDQPQHFGDGTRLSIL.

The chain carries TRBV5-6 and TRBJ1-1, with a tentative D call TRBD1 (6 bases). Trimming removed 2 bases at V and 0 bases at J, with 8 bases between. CDR1 is SGHDT, CDR2 YYEEEE, per germline. This CDR3 has 14 residues. The CDR3 sequence is CASSFPGVNTEAFF. The CDR3 nucleotides are TGTGCCAGCAGCTTCCCAGGGGTGAACACTGAAGCTTTCTTT.

The chain couples TRBV20-1 to TRBJ2-5; no firm D call. Per germline, CDR1 DFQATT and CDR2 SNEGSKA (reference sequence). Deletions cut 3 bases from V and 2 bases from J, with 4 bases between. The CDR3 runs 11 residues. The CDR3 here is CSASSQETQYF. In DNA, the CDR3 is TGCAGTGCTAGTTCTCAAGAGACCCAGTACTTC.

This clone occurred a few times. V is TRBV27 and J is TRBJ1-1; D gene unclear. Germline V lookup: CDR1 MNHEY, CDR2 SMNVEV (reference sequence). V lost 5 bases, J lost 11 bases, and 18 bases lay in between. CDR3 length equals 13 residues. This chain's CDR3 is CASSLERGLGAFF. In DNA, the CDR3 is TGTGCCAGCAGTCTCGAACGAGGACTCGGGGCTTTCTTT.

The rearrangement uses TRBV5-6 and TRBJ1-4, with D hard to call. This CDR3 has 12 amino acids. Germline V gene sequence: CDR1 SGHDT, CDR2 YYEEEE. Trimming left V 0 bases short and J 13 bases short, with 10 bases between. The CDR3 here is CASSLGSGGLFF. The DNA for the CDR3 is TGTGCCAGCAGCTTGGGGTCGGGAGGACTGTTTTTT.

This clone was counted once. The chain employs TRBV6-5 and TRBJ2-1; 8 positions match TRBD1. Trimming took 0 bases from V and 8 from J; bases not matched to a gene: 9. Germline-derived CDR1 and CDR2 are MNHEY and SVGAGI. CDR3 length: 16 residues. The CDR3 nucleotides read TGTGCCAGCAGTTACTCGAAAGGACAGGGAAGGGATGAGCAGTTCTTC. It translates to CASSYSKGQGRDEQFF.

The gene calls are TRBV14 and TRBJ1-2; no clear D gene. With 8 bases removed from V and 5 bases from J, the gap between germline ends came to 9 bases. The CDR3 has 11 amino acids. Germline V CDR1 and CDR2: SGHDN, FVKESK. The CDR3 is CASSPGYGYTF. The DNA of the CDR3 is TGTGCCAGCTCTCCGGGTTATGGCTACACCTTC.

The rearrangement joins TRBV6-5 to TRBJ2-3, with 9 bases identical to TRBD2. Germline CDR1 reads MNHEY; CDR2 reads SVGAGI. The trim removed 8 bases at V and 7 bases at J, leaving 13 bases unmatched. This CDR3 is built from 15 residues. The CDR3 DNA follows: TGTGCCAGCTCCAGAACCCGCGGGGGGGCTTATACGCAGTATTTT. It is translated as CASSRTRGGAYTQYF.

The rearrangement links TRBV29-1 to TRBJ2-1, with 7 bases aligning to TRBD2. Losses at the gene ends were 7 bases for V and 10 bases for J; bases not matched to a gene: 16. CDR3 length: 14 amino acids. CDR1 SQVTM and CDR2 ANQGSEA come from the germline V gene. This CDR3 is CSAVDYTPRGEQFF. Written as DNA, the CDR3 is TGCAGCGCCGTGGACTACACGCCGCGGGGGGAGCAGTTCTTC.

The chain combines TRBV28 with TRBJ1-3; D gene ambiguous. The V end was cut by 2 bases, the J end by 0 bases, with 11 bases between. Germline lookup yields CDR1 MDHEN and CDR2 SYDVKM. This CDR3 region has 16 residues. CDR3 in amino acids: CASSLAGGLSGNTIYF. CDR3 sequence (DNA): TGTGCCAGCAGTTTAGCAGGAGGGCTCTCTGGAAACACCATATATTTT.

The chain joins TRBV30 to TRBJ1-3; 9 bases line up with TRBD1. After removal of 5 bases from V and 2 bases from J, the junction contained 4 bases not matched to a gene. CDR1 and CDR2 (germline): GTSNPN, SVGIG (reference sequence). This CDR3 is 14 amino acids long. The CDR3 region is CAWGTGSAGNTIYF. Here the CDR3 DNA reads TGTGCCTGGGGGACAGGGAGCGCTGGAAACACCATATATTTT.

CDR3 sequence reads: CASSVHRDRDHEQYF. The CDR3 DNA reads TGTGCCAGCAGCGTCCACCGGGACAGGGACCACGAGCAGTACTTC. The chain joins TRBV7-9 to TRBJ2-7; 9 nucleotides match TRBD1. This CDR3 comprises 15 residues. Germline-derived CDR1 and CDR2 are SEHNR and FQNEAQ (reference sequence). Trimming took 5 bases from V and 5 from J; bases not matched to a gene: 10.